This TCR beta chain stems from a study of blood T cell repertoires in COVID-19. Across the whole study: Sources were T cells, B-cell-depleted T cells, or PBMCs; the material itself was cDNA or gDNA.

Study processing details: The assay estimated nucleated cells by amplifying reference gene primers. Libraries were prepared by immunoSEQ multiplex PCR; TCRdb keeps only in-frame clonotypes and omits some of them. V, J and clone size derive from that table, while D and trimming were established from the DNA sequence. The profile shows approximately 170,000 clones, approximately 86% of them singletons. The CDR3 length is 14 residues. Trimming took 0 bases from V and 2 from J, leaving 7 bases between them. Germline CDR1 and CDR2: SGDLS and YYNGEE. This chain connects TRBV9 to TRBJ2-3; a possible D gene is TRBD1 (6 bases). Material for sequencing was peripheral blood. The TCR sequence derives from a man older than 75 with COVID-19, enrolled during active disease. The CDR3 region is CASSVGDNTDTQYF. CDR3 DNA: TGTGCCAGCAGCGTAGGGGACAACACAGATACGCAGTATTTT. Variable domain in full (rest from reference TRBV9 and TRBJ2-3): DSGVTQTPKHLITATGQRVTLRCSPRSGDLSVYWYQQSLDQGLQFLIQYYNGEERAKGNILERFSAQQFPDLHSELNLSSLELGDSALYFCASSVGDNTDTQYFGPGTRLTVL.